The 16 T cell receptor beta chains in this list originate from one sample, sequenced in a study of T cells in Graves' hyperthyroidism and ophthalmopathy. RNA transcripts gave rise to amplified TCR beta CDR3 regions. TCR CDR3 regions were first amplified by RT-PCR with HTBI primers. TCRdb reprocessed the multiplex PCR reads with MiXCR, giving one entry per CDR3 protein. The data hold around 530,000 distinct CDR3 sequences, with roughly 15% observed a single time. Specimen: blood. These receptors originate from a woman between 18 and 30 years old with Graves' ophthalmopathy.

The CDR3 loop is CASSAGLAGGYEQYF. Written as DNA, the CDR3 is TGTGCCAGCAGCGCGGGACTAGCGGGGGGCTACGAGCAGTACTTC. The chain links TRBV5-5 to TRBJ2-7; 15 positions agree with TRBD2. This CDR3 is 15 amino acids long. CDR1 and CDR2 (germline): SGHKS, YYEKEE (reference sequence). V lost 4 bases, J lost 3 bases, and 2 bases stayed unmatched.

As concerns this clonotype: This may stem from a read error, because a much larger clone lies one nucleotide away. In DNA, the CDR3 is TGTGCCAGCGGCCTAAAGGGACAGCTCTATGGCTACACCTTC. Translated: CASGLKGQLYGYTF. This chain links TRBV7-2 with TRBJ1-2, with TRBD1 matching over 7 bases. V was pared by 8 bases and J by 4 bases, with 10 bases of the junction left unmatched. The CDR3 consists of 14 residues. Germline V gene sequence: CDR1 SGHTA, CDR2 FQGNSA.

This clonotype was recorded at least ten times. The V call is TRBV3-1, the J call TRBJ2-3, with 8 bases identical to TRBD1. This CDR3 comprises 16 residues. Germline V gives CDR1 LGHDT, CDR2 YNNKEL (reference sequence). V lost 5 bases and J lost 8; bases outside the gene matches: 15. CDR3 DNA sequence: TGTGCCAGCAGCTCCCGACAGGGGTCACTCGCTGGTACGCAGTATTTT. As protein: CASSSRQGSLAGTQYF.

This clonotype was observed at least ten times. V gene TRBV28 combines with J gene TRBJ2-7; 7 bases map to TRBD1. The CDR3 has 14 amino acids. Germline V lookup: CDR1 MDHEN, CDR2 SYDVKM. V was pared by 7 bases and J by 4 bases, with 10 bases of the junction left unmatched. Here the CDR3 DNA reads TGTGCCAGCAATCCAGCCGGGACAGAATACGAGCAGTACTTC. Translating gives CASNPAGTEYEQYF.

This clonotype was observed many times. This sequence joins TRBV30 and TRBJ2-7, with 10 bases lining up with TRBD2. This CDR3 is 14 amino acids long. CDR1 is GTSNPN, CDR2 SVGIG, per germline (reference sequence). J gave up 2 bases and V 4 bases, and 5 bases lay outside the gene matches. CDR3 loop: CAWKKLAGPYEQYF. In nucleotides, the CDR3 is TGTGCCTGGAAAAAACTAGCGGGACCCTACGAGCAGTACTTC.

The CDR3 spells CASSSITGGSYNEQFF. In nucleotides, the CDR3 is TGTGCCAGCAGCTCAATTACAGGGGGCAGCTACAATGAGCAGTTCTTC. V is TRBV5-4 and J is TRBJ2-1; 9 nucleotides match TRBD1. The J segment lost 3 bases and the V segment lost 3 bases, leaving 7 bases of the junction unmatched. This CDR3 has 16 amino acids. Germline values: CDR1 SGHNT, CDR2 YYREEE (reference sequence).

This clonotype was counted ten times or more. The genes are TRBV29-1 and TRBJ2-7, with 11 positions matching TRBD1. The CDR3 has 15 amino acids. J lost 3 bases, V lost 1 base, and 5 bases had no gene match. Per the germline V gene, CDR1 is SQVTM and CDR2 is ANQGSEA. The CDR3 loop reads CSVEAPGQGVYEQYF. Written as DNA, the CDR3 is TGCAGCGTTGAAGCACCGGGACAGGGGGTCTACGAGCAGTACTTC.

The J gene is TRBJ1-1, the V gene TRBV20-1; D gene ambiguous. V lost 8 bases to trimming and J lost 1 base, with 8 bases between them. CDR1 and CDR2 (germline): DFQATT, SNEGSKA (reference sequence). This CDR3 spans 11 amino acids. CDR3 protein: CSPAWNTEAFF. The CDR3 coding sequence is TGCAGTCCCGCGTGGAACACTGAAGCTTTCTTT.

This clonotype was counted ten times or more. The gene calls are TRBV4-1 and TRBJ2-1; unclear D gene. The CDR3 sequence is 15 residues long. The ends were cut back, 0 bases at V and 1 base at J, with 7 bases in the middle. In germline, CDR1 is MGHRA, CDR2 YSYEKL. CDR3 DNA: TGCGCCAGCAGCCAAGAGCCTAGTTCCTACAATGAGCAGTTCTTC. As protein: CASSQEPSSYNEQFF.

This clonotype was detected ten times or more. The chain links TRBV7-2 to TRBJ1-2; tentatively, D is TRBD1 (6 bases). CDR1 is SGHTA, CDR2 FQGNSA, per germline. This CDR3 contains 13 residues. The V gene lost 5 bases and the J gene lost 8 bases, with 15 bases spanning the gap. The CDR3 loop is CASSDRPGRGYTF. The CDR3 region has the DNA TGTGCCAGCAGCGACAGGCCCGGGCGGGGCTACACCTTC. Drawing the rest from reference TRBV7-2 and TRBJ1-2, the complete variable domain is GAGVSQSPSNKVTEKGKDVELRCDPISGHTALYWYRQSLGQGLEFLIYFQGNSAPDKSGLPSDRFSAERTGGSVSTLTIQRTQQEDSAVYLCASSDRPGRGYTFGSGTRLTVV.

This clonotype showed up many times. The genes are TRBV18 and TRBJ2-3; weak D call: TRBD2 (5 bases). The CDR3 loop spans 14 amino acids. Germline V gives CDR1 KGHSH, CDR2 LQKENI. The V and J ends lost 4 bases and 2 bases respectively, with 10 bases between them. CDR3 protein: CASSRTADTDTQYF. DNA of the CDR3: TGTGCCAGCTCACGAACAGCGGACACAGATACGCAGTATTTT. The entire variable domain, with the rest obtained from reference TRBV18 and TRBJ2-3, is as follows: NAGVMQNPRHLVRRRGQEARLRCSPMKGHSHVYWYRQLPEEGLKFMVYLQKENIIDESGMPKERFSAEFPKEGPSILRIQQVVRGDSAAYFCASSRTADTDTQYFGPGTRLTVL.

This clonotype occurred a few times. The rearrangement uses TRBV6-2 or TRBV6-3 and TRBJ1-4; 9 bases agree with TRBD1. V gave up 7 bases and J gave up 8 bases; unmatched junction bases: 8. In germline, CDR1 is MNHEY, CDR2 SVGEGT. The CDR3 spans 14 residues. The DNA for the CDR3 is TGTGCCAGCACCGCCGGGACAGGGCGGGAAAAACTGTTTTTT. It codes for CASTAGTGREKLFF.

This clonotype was found many times. V gene TRBV20-1 combines with J gene TRBJ2-7; TRBD2 matches at 12 bases. CDR1 is DFQATT and CDR2 is SNEGSKA in the germline V gene (reference sequence). The V and J ends lost 3 bases and 0 bases, in that order; junction bases with no gene match: 3. This CDR3 has 15 residues. The CDR3: CSARGLAGPSYEQYF. The DNA of the CDR3 is TGCAGTGCTAGGGGACTAGCGGGCCCCTCCTACGAGCAGTACTTC.

This clonotype came up many times. The genes are TRBV29-1 and TRBJ1-1; a weak D match, TRBD1 (5 bases). Trimming removed 8 bases from V and 3 bases from J, with 13 bases in between. The CDR3 covers 12 residues. CDR1 and CDR2 (germline): SQVTM, ANQGSEA. CDR3 amino acids: CSPLRGDTEAFF. CDR3 nucleotides: TGCAGCCCTCTCCGGGGGGACACTGAAGCTTTCTTT.

This clonotype was found many times. This rearrangement joins TRBV30 to TRBJ1-2; a possible D gene is TRBD1 (5 bases). Germline V gene sequence: CDR1 GTSNPN, CDR2 SVGIG (reference sequence). This CDR3 region has 13 residues. Trimming left V 1 base short and J 4 bases short, with 10 bases between. CDR3 sequence: CAWSEQDSYGYTF. The CDR3 DNA is TGTGCCTGGAGTGAACAGGATTCCTATGGCTACACCTTC.

The table lists this clonotype with many counts. The chain joins TRBV5-6 to TRBJ1-2, with D maybe TRBD1 (6 bases). In germline, CDR1 is SGHDT, CDR2 YYEEEE. This CDR3 contains 15 residues. The V end lost 1 base, the J end lost 4 bases, and 14 bases lay between the germline ends. The CDR3 sequence is CASSLWGPRSYGYTF. In DNA form, the CDR3 reads TGTGCCAGCAGCTTGTGGGGGCCTAGGAGCTATGGCTACACCTTC.